This T cell receptor beta chain was found in a study of shared clonotypes between healthy human individuals. About the research overall: Donor composition was a couple of women and three men, aged 18 to 49. Study findings and constraints: Sequencing depth was predicted to influence how clonotypes are shared among donors.

The germline V gene has CDR1 MDHEN and CDR2 SYDVKM. The CDR3 covers 15 residues. The V segment lost 5 bases and the J segment 4 bases; nucleotides outside the gene matches: 11. Sorted-subset replicate PCRs used about 200 ng DNA, around 27,000 T cell genomes. This table comes from immunoSEQ multiplex PCR, and its TCRdb copy is limited to in-frame clones, with some not included. The data show 950,000 to 1,100,000 clones, with about 84% seen just once and 0.61% held by the top ten. Details on this clone: The target antigen is unknown.

The sequencing sample was made of memory CD4+ T cells from PBMCs. Indicated subset: CD45RA-negative fraction. This chain joins TRBV28 and TRBJ2-7; 7 bases are shared with TRBD2. The sequence derives from a young man in good health. Some clones in this sample may be carry-over from other donors' samples. The CDR3, as DNA: TGTGCCAGCAGTGGAAGCGGGAAGTCTGTTTACGAGCAGTACTTC. Translating gives CASSGSGKSVYEQYF.